This entry is about one T cell receptor beta chain. The V gene end was trimmed by 4 bases and the J gene end by 5 bases; junction bases not matched to a gene: 8. The germline CDR1 and CDR2 sequences are SNHLY and FYNNEI. The CDR3 length is 15 residues. Original processing methods: Amplification of reference gene primers provided the estimated nucleated cell counts. The method was immunoSEQ multiplex PCR; TCRdb's version includes in-frame clones alone and lacks a portion of them. V, J and clone size were drawn from that table, and D and trimming were deduced from the DNA. Here the sample spans about 210,000 clones, just under 85% being singletons. The sample originates from a study of blood T cell repertoires in COVID-19.

The chain employs TRBV2 and TRBJ2-1; 7 bases are a match to TRBD1. What was sequenced was peripheral blood. The origin of this receptor is a woman in her 50s with active or convalescent COVID-19. CDR3 sequence (DNA): TGTGCCAGCAGTGCAAACAGGGGTTTCAACAATGAGCAGTTCTTC. Its protein product is CASSANRGFNNEQFF.